This T cell receptor beta chain derives from a study of control samples from healthy donors and cancer patients. V dropped 5 bases and J dropped 1 base, with 9 bases sitting between them. The CDR3 has 14 amino acids. The V gene's germline CDR1 is MDHEN and CDR2 SYDVKM. This clone was seen more than once but under ten times. The data were produced by immunoSEQ multiplex PCR, yet TCRdb's version contains in-frame clones alone and is incomplete. In the table there are about 77,000 clones, about 92% of which are singletons. The sequence was obtained from a woman aged 55 to 70 in good health. The chain has TRBV28 and TRBJ2-1; D gene uncertain. Sequencing was done on a sample of blood. The CDR3 bases are TGTGCCAGCAGTCACGGGTGGTCCTACAATGAGCAGTTCTTC. Protein product: CASSHGWSYNEQFF.